These T cell receptor beta chains were read from a single sample in a study of T-cell reconstitution after alpha-beta-depleted transplantation in children. TCRdb re-analysed the PCR reads in MiXCR, keeping a single row per CDR3 protein. The sample lists more than 400,000 distinct CDR3 sequences, over 40% seen once, with 27% in the top ten. The source was PBMCs, collected before TCRalphabeta/CD19-depleted stem cell transplant. Receptor source: a girl aged 2 to 10 with aplastic anemia, due to receive a stem cell transplant. Each CDR3 is given with its conserved first and last residue. D genes are given only for firm matches. Size is stated for part of the rows, as once, few or many counts, or as a class when the clone is expanded.

j_gene	abundance	v_gene	d_gene	CDR3nt	CDR3aa
TRBJ2-1	-	TRBV11-1	-	TGTGCCAGCAGTTCAAGAGGGGTCCTGCCCTCCTTGTACAATGAGCAGTTCTTC	CASSSRGVLPSLYNEQFF
TRBJ1-4	-	TRBV3-1	-	TGTGCCAGCAGCCGAGGGGACTTCGGGGGCACTAATGAAAAACTGTTTTTT	CASSRGDFGGTNEKLFF
TRBJ2-1	-	TRBV6-4	TRBD2	TGTGCCAGCAGTAGACTAGCGGGGGTTAGCTCGTCCTACAATGAGCAGTTCTTC	CASSRLAGVSSSYNEQFF
TRBJ2-7	-	TRBV28	-	TGTGCCAGCAGTTTGGGTCGCGGGCGGCAGGGTCGAGAGCAGTACTTC	CASSLGRGRQGREQYF
TRBJ2-1	few	TRBV20-1	-	TGCAGTGTCTCGGGTTGGGGAGAGCAGTTCTTC	CSVSGWGEQFF
TRBJ2-2	many	TRBV5-6	TRBD1	TGTGCCAGCAGCTTTGGGACAGGTCACACCGGGGAGCTGTTTTTT	CASSFGTGHTGELFF
TRBJ2-2	-	TRBV4-2	-	TGTGCCAGCAGCGGGGGGGGCCGTCGCACCGGGGAGCTGTTTTTT	CASSGGGRRTGELFF
TRBJ1-5	few	TRBV4-1	-	TGCGCCAGCAGCCAAATTGTAGGGCCCCAGCATTTT	CASSQIVGPQHF
TRBJ2-7	few	TRBV20-1	TRBD1	TGCAGTGCTACCCGACAGGGCCGGTACGGGGAGCAGTACTTC	CSATRQGRYGEQYF
TRBJ2-1	many	TRBV4-1	TRBD2	TGCGCCAGCAGCCTTACACTAGCGGGAGGGCCGGGGGAGCAGTTCTTC	CASSLTLAGGPGEQFF
TRBJ2-4	many	TRBV9	-	TGTGCCAGCAGCGTAGCGGGCGACAGTCGCAACATTCAGTACTTC	CASSVAGDSRNIQYF
TRBJ1-4	-	TRBV7-2	TRBD1	TGTGCCAGCGCGACCGGGACAGGGGATGAAAAACTGTTTTTT	CASATGTGDEKLFF
TRBJ1-5	many	TRBV20-1	-	TGCAGTGCTAGAAGTACAGGCAATCAGCCCCAGCATTTT	CSARSTGNQPQHF
TRBJ2-3	few	TRBV12-5	TRBD2	TGTGCTAGTGGTTTGGTACAAGTTCAGCTAGCGGGGCTTCTTCCAGATACGCAGTATTTT	CASGLVQVQLAGLLPDTQYF
TRBJ2-1	-	TRBV9	TRBD2	TGTGCCAGCATCATTCCGGGACTAGCGGGAGCAGTCAATGAGCAGTTCTTC	CASIIPGLAGAVNEQFF
TRBJ2-5	-	TRBV9	TRBD1	TGTGCCAGCAGCCCAGCGACAGGGGGTAAAGAGACCCAGTACTTC	CASSPATGGKETQYF
TRBJ2-7	few	TRBV9	-	TGTGCCAGCAGCCCCTCGGCCCCACTAACATACGAGCAGTACTTC	CASSPSAPLTYEQYF
TRBJ2-1	few	TRBV9	TRBD2	TGTGCCAGCAGTGCGACTAGCGGGACTAACAATGAGCAGTTCTTC	CASSATSGTNNEQFF
TRBJ2-5	many	TRBV4-2	TRBD2	TGTGCCAGCAGCCTAGGGACTAGCGGGACCCCCATCGGACGGGAGACCCAGTACTTC	CASSLGTSGTPIGRETQYF
TRBJ2-2	few	TRBV3-1	TRBD2	TGTGCCAGCAGCCAAGAAGAAGGACTAGCAACCGGGGAGCTGTTTTTT	CASSQEEGLATGELFF
TRBJ2-1	-	TRBV7-9	-	TGTGCCAGCAGCTTCGGGCTACCCACACACAATGAGCAGTTCTTC	CASSFGLPTHNEQFF
TRBJ2-3	many	TRBV24-1	-	TGTGCCACCAGTGACACAGATACGCAGTATTTT	CATSDTDTQYF
TRBJ2-1	-	TRBV7-2	-	TGTGCCAGCAGCTTGACTCTTAGCTCCTACAATGAGCAGTTCTTC	CASSLTLSSYNEQFF
TRBJ2-5	few	TRBV7-2	-	TGTGCCAGCACCAAAACTAGGCCAGAGACCCAGTACTTC	CASTKTRPETQYF
TRBJ1-1	-	TRBV10-3	-	TGTGCCATCAGGTCGGATTCCACAAACCAAGCTTTCTTT	CAIRSDSTNQAFF
TRBJ2-1	-	TRBV15	-	TGTGCCACCAGCAGAGATCGAAGGGTACCCTACAATGAGCAGTTCTTC	CATSRDRRVPYNEQFF
TRBJ1-2	few	TRBV6-2/TRBV6-3	-	TGTGCCAGCAGCCGCGACATATCTAACTATGGCTACACCTTC	CASSRDISNYGYTF
TRBJ1-1	-	TRBV9	-	TGTGCCAGCAGCGTAGAGGGGCGCACTGAAGCTTTCTTT	CASSVEGRTEAFF
TRBJ1-5	-	TRBV25-1	TRBD1	TGTGCCAGCAGTGGCCGCGACAGGGACCAGCCCCAGCATTTT	CASSGRDRDQPQHF
TRBJ2-1	many	TRBV28	-	TGTGCCAGCAGGCGTAGGTACAATGAGCAGTTCTTC	CASRRRYNEQFF
TRBJ2-1	-	TRBV7-9	TRBD2	TGTGCGGCCCGGGAGGGGCAGCTCAACAATGAGCAGTTCTTC	CAAREGQLNNEQFF
TRBJ2-1	-	TRBV9	-	TGTGCCAGCAGCGTAGCGGGGGCGGCTAGCTCCTACAATGAGCAGTTCTTC	CASSVAGAASSYNEQFF
TRBJ2-7	few	TRBV5-1	-	TGCGCCAGCAGCTTGGAATCAGGAGGAGGGGCCGCCCACGAGCAGTACTTC	CASSLESGGGAAHEQYF